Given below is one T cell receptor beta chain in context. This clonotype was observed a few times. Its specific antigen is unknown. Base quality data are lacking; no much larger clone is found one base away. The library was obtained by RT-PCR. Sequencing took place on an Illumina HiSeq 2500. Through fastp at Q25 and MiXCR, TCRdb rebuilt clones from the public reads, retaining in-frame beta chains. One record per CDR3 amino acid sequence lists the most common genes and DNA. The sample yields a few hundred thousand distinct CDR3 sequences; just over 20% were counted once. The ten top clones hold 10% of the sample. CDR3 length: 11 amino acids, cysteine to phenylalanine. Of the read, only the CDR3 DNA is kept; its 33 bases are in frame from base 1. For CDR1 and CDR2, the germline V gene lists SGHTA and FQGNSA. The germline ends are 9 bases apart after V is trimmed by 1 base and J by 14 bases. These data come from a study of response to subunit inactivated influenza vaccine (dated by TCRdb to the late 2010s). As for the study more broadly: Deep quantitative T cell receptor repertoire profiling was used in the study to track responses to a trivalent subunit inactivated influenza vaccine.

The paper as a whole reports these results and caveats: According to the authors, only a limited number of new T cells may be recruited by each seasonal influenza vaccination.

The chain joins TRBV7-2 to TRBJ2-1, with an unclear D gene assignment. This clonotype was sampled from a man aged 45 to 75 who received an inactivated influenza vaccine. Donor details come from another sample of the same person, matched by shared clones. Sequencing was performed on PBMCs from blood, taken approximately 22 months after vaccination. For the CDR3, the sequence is CASSLGRREFF. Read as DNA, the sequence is TGTGCCAGCAGCTTAGGGCGTCGGGAGTTCTTC.